The 17 T cell receptor beta chains listed next were all sequenced from one sample in a study of T cells in Graves' hyperthyroidism and ophthalmopathy. Amplified TCR beta CDR3 regions came from RNA transcripts. HTBI primers drove first-round RT-PCR of the TCR CDR3. MiXCR was run by TCRdb on the multiplex PCR reads, yielding one entry per CDR3 protein. Here the sample spans about 420,000 distinct CDR3 sequences, 15% to 19% being singletons. The sequenced material came from blood. The source of these receptors is a woman aged 18-29 years with Graves' hyperthyroidism.

There are many counts of this clonotype. CDR3: CSAWTGPPDEQYF. The DNA for the CDR3 is TGCAGTGCCTGGACGGGGCCCCCAGACGAGCAGTACTTC. The rearrangement uses TRBV20-1 and TRBJ2-7; either TRBD1 or TRBD2 may supply D (5 bases each). The germline gives CDR1 DFQATT, CDR2 SNEGSKA (reference sequence). CDR3 size: 13 residues. Trimming removed 6 bases from V and 5 bases from J, with 17 bases in between.

A few counts support this clonotype. The CDR3 loop reads CASSSDRSHTQYF. The CDR3 coding sequence is TGTGCCAGCAGCTCCGACCGCTCTCATACGCAGTATTTT. The chain carries TRBV11-1 and TRBJ2-3; D is ambiguous. The CDR3 extends over 13 amino acids. The V end lost 4 bases, the J end lost 7 bases, and 12 bases lay between the germline ends. CDR1 and CDR2 from the germline V gene are SGHAT and FQDESV (reference sequence). The whole variable domain, remainder taken from reference TRBV11-1 and TRBJ2-3, is EAEVAQSPRYKITEKSQAVAFWCDPISGHATLYWYRQILGQGPELLVQFQDESVVDDSQLPKDRFSAERLKGVDSTLKIQPAELGDSAMYLCASSSDRSHTQYFGPGTRLTVL.

This clonotype was counted a few times. This chain joins TRBV7-9 and TRBJ2-5; D gene uncertain. From germline, CDR1 is SEHNR and CDR2 FQNEAQ (reference sequence). Trimming stripped 0 bases from V and 2 bases from J, with 10 bases between. The CDR3 contains 15 residues. The CDR3 sequence: CASSLAQVVQETQYF. The DNA for the CDR3 is TGTGCCAGCAGCTTAGCACAAGTCGTTCAAGAGACCCAGTACTTC.

The chain employs TRBV6-4 and TRBJ2-7; tentatively, D is TRBD2 (7 bases). V gave up 11 bases and J gave up 6 bases, with 29 bases separating them. Germline V gives CDR1 MRHNA, CDR2 SNTAGT. There are 16 residues in the CDR3. CDR3 sequence reads: CAGIRGPSGDPFEQYF. CDR3 sequence (DNA): TGTGCCGGCATTCGGGGGCCAAGCGGGGATCCTTTCGAGCAGTACTTC.

This clonotype has ten or more counts. The V and J genes are TRBV12-3 or TRBV12-4 and TRBJ2-5, with D unclear. The CDR3 is 13 amino acids. Trimming shortened V by 4 bases and J by 4 bases, and 10 bases separated the two germline ends. This chain's CDR3 is CASSSPVGETQYF. CDR3 in DNA: TGTGCCAGCAGTTCCCCGGTGGGAGAGACCCAGTACTTC.

This clonotype was found a few times. V and J are TRBV7-9 and TRBJ2-7; D unresolved. Trimming shortened V by 1 base and J by 0 bases, and 13 bases separated the two germline ends. CDR3 length: 16 amino acids. The germline gives CDR1 SEHNR, CDR2 FQNEAQ (reference sequence). In DNA form, the CDR3 reads TGTGCCAGCAGCTTAGTAACGGACGAAGACTCCTACGAGCAGTACTTC. Translating it yields CASSLVTDEDSYEQYF. Full variable domain (outside the CDR3, taken from reference TRBV7-9 and TRBJ2-7): DTGVSQNPRHKITKRGQNVTFRCDPISEHNRLYWYRQTLGQGPEFLTYFQNEAQLEKSRLLSDRFSAERPKGSFSTLEIQRTEQGDSAMYLCASSLVTDEDSYEQYFGPGTRLTVT.

The chain couples TRBV6-5 to TRBJ1-3; D is ambiguous. V was cut by 5 bases and J by 0 bases, with 11 bases left in between. This CDR3 contains 15 residues. Germline V gives CDR1 MNHEY, CDR2 SVGAGI. The CDR3, as DNA: TGTGCCAGCAGTACCGACGGCCTCTCTGGAAACACCATATATTTT. Its protein product is CASSTDGLSGNTIYF.

As regards this clonotype: Since a much larger clone is just one base distant, this may be a read error. The J gene is TRBJ2-5, the V gene TRBV29-1; tentative D call: TRBD2 (6 bases). The germline V gene has CDR1 SQVTM and CDR2 ANQGSEA. Trimming removed 7 bases at V and 5 bases at J, with 20 bases between. The CDR3 length is 14 residues. For the CDR3, the DNA is TGCAGCGCCCCTCTCCCGGGAGCGGAGGAGACCCAGTACTTC. Its protein product is CSAPLPGAEETQYF.

This chain joins TRBV27 and TRBJ1-5; 9 nucleotides match TRBD1. V lost 6 bases, J lost 2 bases, and 5 bases stayed unmatched. CDR3 length: 15 residues. CDR1 and CDR2 from the germline V gene are MNHEY and SMNVEV (reference sequence). The CDR3 bases are TGTGCCAGCAGGATACAGGGGGCTGGCAATCAGCCCCAGCATTTT. As protein: CASRIQGAGNQPQHF.

This clonotype occurred a few times. The chain couples TRBV19 to TRBJ1-5; 10 positions match TRBD1. Trimming took 4 bases from V and 4 from J; bases not matched to a gene: 7. This CDR3 is built from 16 residues. Germline V lookup: CDR1 LNHDA, CDR2 SQIVND (reference sequence). CDR3 sequence (DNA): TGTGCCAGTAGTACCTTCGGACAGGGGGAAAATCAGCCCCAGCATTTT. Translating gives CASSTFGQGENQPQHF.

There are many counts of this clonotype. The gene calls are TRBV12-3 or TRBV12-4 and TRBJ2-3; D unresolved. Trimming removed 6 bases at V and 7 bases at J, with 14 bases between. The CDR3 contains 13 residues. CDR3 amino acids: CASSTLDTNTQYF. In DNA form, the CDR3 reads TGTGCCAGCAGCACGCTAGACACCAATACGCAGTATTTT.

A few counts support this clonotype. The chain combines TRBV6-1 with TRBJ1-5; 7 nucleotides line up with TRBD1. CDR1 is MNHNS, CDR2 SASEGT, per germline. The CDR3 runs 14 residues. The V gene end was trimmed by 3 bases and the J gene end by 7 bases; junction bases not matched to a gene: 6. CDR3 DNA: TGTGCCAGCAGTGAGAGGCAGGGGGGGCAGCCCCAGCATTTT. It encodes CASSERQGGQPQHF.

This clonotype has a count of ten or more. The rearrangement uses TRBV12-3 or TRBV12-4 and TRBJ1-2; D gene ambiguous. This CDR3 spans 13 amino acids. V dropped 5 bases and J dropped 6 bases, with 13 bases sitting between them. The CDR3, as DNA: TGTGCCAGCAGTCCACACCCGACGGATGGCTACACCTTC. Its translation is CASSPHPTDGYTF.

This chain joins TRBV20-1 and TRBJ1-1; D not resolved. This CDR3 is built from 11 residues. The V gene's germline CDR1 is DFQATT and CDR2 SNEGSKA (reference sequence). The V end was cut by 3 bases, the J end by 7 bases, with 9 bases between. Here the CDR3 DNA reads TGCAGTGCTAGGTGGAGAGGTGAAGCTTTCTTT. This translates into CSARWRGEAFF.

The sample holds many counts of this clonotype. This rearrangement joins TRBV12-3 or TRBV12-4 to TRBJ2-3; D unresolved. This CDR3 comprises 16 residues. V was trimmed by 1 base and J by 0 bases, leaving 11 bases between them. The CDR3 spells CASSLGAQLSTDTQYF. CDR3 in DNA: TGTGCCAGCAGTTTAGGTGCCCAATTAAGCACAGATACGCAGTATTTT.

This clonotype was observed a handful of times. This chain joins TRBV6-1 and TRBJ2-1; 13 bases agree with TRBD2. Germline loops: CDR1 MNHNS, CDR2 SASEGT. The CDR3 runs 15 residues. Trimming cost V 6 bases and J 6 bases; bases outside gene matches: 5. This chain's CDR3 is CASSTGTSGANEQFF. The CDR3 nucleotides read TGTGCCAGCAGCACCGGGACTAGCGGGGCCAATGAGCAGTTCTTC.

This clonotype came up a few times. A much larger clone is a single base away; this may be a read error. The V call is TRBV28, the J call TRBJ1-2, with TRBD1 identical over 11 bases. The CDR3 is made up of 17 amino acids. Germline V gene sequence: CDR1 MDHEN, CDR2 SYDVKM. The CDR3 region is CASSLTGTGGIYYGYIF. For the CDR3, the DNA is TGTGCCAGCAGTTTGACCGGGACAGGGGGTATTTACTATGGCTACATCTTC.